This T cell receptor beta chain was captured by sequencing in a study of cytotoxic CD8 clonotypes in ibrutinib-treated CLL. Study-level findings and limits: Higher clonality was seen at ibrutinib response and a return toward baseline at progression. Baseline-level clonality went beyond age-matched healthy donors and moved in step with circulating CD8+ T-cell counts.

The ends lost 4 bases at V and 3 bases at J; junction bases unmatched: 7. The CDR3 sequence is 14 residues long. CDR1 is SGHRS, CDR2 YFSETQ, per germline. Remarks on this clone: Its antigen remains unknown.

Assay used: immunoSEQ multiplex PCR; TCRdb lists only in-frame clones, some missing. Seen here are some 350,000 clones, 67% observed once, and the top ten hold around 6.5%. Sample: PBMCs, taken after 36 months of ibrutinib treatment. The chain has TRBV5-1 and TRBJ2-7; 7 nucleotides match TRBD2. This receptor was taken from a human donor with chronic lymphocytic leukemia. In DNA form, the CDR3 reads TGCGCCAGCAGCCCGCTCGGGAGGAACTACGAGCAGTACTTC. Residues: CASSPLGRNYEQYF.